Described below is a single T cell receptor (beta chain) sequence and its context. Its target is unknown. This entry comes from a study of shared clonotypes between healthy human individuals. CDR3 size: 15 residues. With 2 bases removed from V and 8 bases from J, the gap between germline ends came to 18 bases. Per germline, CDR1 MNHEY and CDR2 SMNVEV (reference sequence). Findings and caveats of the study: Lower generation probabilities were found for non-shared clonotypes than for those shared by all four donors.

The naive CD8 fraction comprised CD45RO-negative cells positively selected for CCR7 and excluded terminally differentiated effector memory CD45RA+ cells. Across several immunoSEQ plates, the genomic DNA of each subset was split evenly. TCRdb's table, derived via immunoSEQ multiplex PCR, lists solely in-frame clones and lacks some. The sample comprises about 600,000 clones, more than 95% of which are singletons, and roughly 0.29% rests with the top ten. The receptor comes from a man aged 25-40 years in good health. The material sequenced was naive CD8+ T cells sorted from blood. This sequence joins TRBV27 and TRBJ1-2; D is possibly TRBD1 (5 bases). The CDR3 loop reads CASSLEAGGGWGYTF. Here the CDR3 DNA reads TGTGCCAGCAGTTTAGAGGCGGGCGGGGGATGGGGCTACACCTTC.